This T cell receptor (beta chain) was found in a study of cytotoxic CD8 clonotypes in ibrutinib-treated CLL. For the study at large: Patients: more than nine relapsed/refractory, roughly 14 treatment-naive, roughly 17 IGHV unmutated.

Cryopreserved PBMCs supplied around 1.8 micrograms of genomic DNA for TCR beta libraries. For this clone: The antigen is undetermined.

This CDR3 is built from 14 residues. V was cut by 3 bases and J by 1 base, with 7 bases left in between. Germline V gives CDR1 MGHDK, CDR2 SYGVNS. Clones were sequenced by immunoSEQ multiplex PCR, and TCRdb holds only the in-frame ones, with some missing. The table shows roughly 300,000 clones, with less than 85% occurring only once. Findings and caveats of the study: Clonality went higher at ibrutinib response and then dropped back toward baseline at progression. Clonality correlated strongly with circulating CD8+ T cells and exceeded age-matched healthy donors at baseline.

Sequenced material: PBMCs, taken at disease progression, from a patient treated with ibrutinib. The sequence derives from a human donor with chronic lymphocytic leukemia. This chain links TRBV25-1 with TRBJ2-1; tentative D call: TRBD2 (6 bases). CDR3 bases: TGTGCCAGCAGTGATGGGACTTCCTACAATGAGCAGTTCTTC. It specifies CASSDGTSYNEQFF. Full variable domain (remainder filled in from reference TRBV25-1 and TRBJ2-1): EADIYQTPRYLVIGTGKKITLECSQTMGHDKMYWYQQDPGMELHLIHYSYGVNSTEKGDLSSESTVSRIRTEHFPLTLESARPSHTSQYLCASSDGTSYNEQFFGPGTRLTVL.